A single sample gave rise to the 7 T cell receptor beta chains below, sequenced in a study of blood T cell repertoires in COVID-19. TCRdb's copy holds only in-frame clones and misses some; the assay was immunoSEQ multiplex PCR. This sample has under 250,000 clones; 83% occur once, and the top ten carry 2.5% to 3%. Sequenced material: peripheral blood. The source of these receptors is a woman between 40 and 55 years old with active or convalescent COVID-19.

The V and J genes are TRBV4-3 and TRBJ2-1; 7 bases are shared with TRBD2. The V and J ends lost 2 bases and 10 bases, in that order; junction bases with no gene match: 11. The CDR3 runs 15 residues. The germline V gene encodes CDR1 LGHNA and CDR2 YSLEER. The CDR3 is CASSQLSSGASEQFF. The CDR3 DNA follows: TGCGCCAGCAGCCAACTATCTAGCGGTGCCAGCGAGCAGTTCTTC.

The gene calls are TRBV3-1 (or the pseudogene TRBV3-2) and TRBJ1-6, with 9 bases lining up with TRBD1. The V segment lost 3 bases and the J segment 7 bases; nucleotides outside the gene matches: 1. The germline V gene has CDR1 LGHDT and CDR2 YNNKEL (reference sequence). CDR3 length equals 14 residues. The CDR3 sequence: CASSQGQGNSPLHF. CDR3 DNA sequence: TGTGCCAGCAGCCAGGGACAGGGAAATTCACCCCTCCACTTT.

J is TRBJ2-1 and V is TRBV11-3; tentative D call: TRBD1 (6 bases). The CDR3 runs to 14 residues. Germline CDR1 SGHNT, CDR2 YENEEA. Trimming took off 3 bases at V and 7 bases at J, with 13 bases between the two ends. The CDR3 protein is CASSFAGTGNEQFF. Written as DNA, the CDR3 is TGTGCCAGCAGCTTCGCGGGCACAGGGAATGAGCAGTTCTTC.

This chain uses TRBV4-2 with TRBJ1-1; tentative D call: TRBD1 (5 bases). Germline CDR1 is LGHNA and CDR2 is YNFKEQ. Trimming cost V 4 bases and J 1 base, with 13 bases left between them. CDR3 length: 15 amino acids. The CDR3 sequence is CASSPGGGSNTEAFF. The CDR3 nucleotides are TGTGCCAGCAGCCCCGGGGGGGGTTCGAACACTGAAGCTTTCTTT.

With respect to this clone: A read error may account for a junction end that differs from germline. V usage is TRBV7-7 and J usage is TRBJ2-1; 8 bases align to TRBD1. The V gene's germline CDR1 is SSHAT and CDR2 FNYEAQ (reference sequence). CDR3 size: 15 residues. CDR3 DNA: TGTGCTAGCAGCTTAAGCCCGACAGGGGACAATGAGCAGTTCTTC. Translating gives CASSLSPTGDNEQFF.

The V call is TRBV4-1, the J call TRBJ2-7, with 11 bases that match TRBD1. The V gene's germline CDR1 is MGHRA and CDR2 YSYEKL. Trimming cost V 2 bases and J 3 bases; bases outside gene matches: 9. The CDR3 runs 17 residues. CDR3 DNA: TGCGCCAGCAGCCAAAGCTTCCCCGGGACAGGGGGCTACGAGCAGTACTTC. Its translation: CASSQSFPGTGGYEQYF.

This clone was observed a single time. The DNA for the CDR3 is TGTGCCAGCAGCAAAGGCCGGGTTTGGGGGACTAGCACAGATACGCAGTATTTT. Its protein product is CASSKGRVWGTSTDTQYF. The rearrangement joins TRBV21-1 to TRBJ2-3; TRBD2 reflects the table's D call only, with no check against the DNA. TRBV21-1 is termed a pseudogene. This CDR3 has 18 amino acids.